This T cell receptor beta chain was found in a study of CD4 T cells in relation to SARS-CoV-2 and coronaviruses. Before the COVID-19 pandemic, during about 2010-2018, CD4+ T cells were taken from unexposed donors. Study-level findings and limits: Memory recall responses, not primary responses primed in culture, are what the assay detects. Roughly three fifths of donors had memory CD4+ clonotypes crossrecognizing SARS-CoV-2 and common cold coronavirus spike.

Concerning this clone: As yet, its antigen is unknown.

Only in-frame clones appear in the TCRdb table, and some are missing; sequencing was by immunoSEQ multiplex PCR. The sample lists approximately 59,000 clones; more than 75% were seen once. The TCR sequence derives from a human donor in good health. Sequenced material: memory CD4+ T cells from PBMCs.

DNA for the CDR3: TGCGCCAGCAGCTTGGATAGCGGGGGGGCCGAGCAGTACTTC. Its translation is CASSLDSGGAEQYF. This sequence joins TRBV5-1 and TRBJ2-7, with 11 bases aligning to TRBD2. This CDR3 spans 14 amino acids. The V segment lost 0 bases and the J segment 6 bases; nucleotides outside the gene matches: 2. Germline V gene lookup returns CDR1 SGHRS and CDR2 YFSETQ.